Listed here are 3 T cell receptor beta chains from one sample, sequenced in a study of molecular identifiers for immune sequencing clone quantification. In TCRdb, the PCR reads were re-called with MiXCR into one record per CDR3 protein. The table includes over 600,000 distinct CDR3 sequences, just under 20% detected once. Source material: naive CD8+ T cells from blood, with Jurkat cell RNA spiked in. Subset given: FACS-sorted CD8+CD4-CCR7+CD45RA+ naive T cells. The source is a human donor in good health. Some libraries in this study had Jurkat cell RNA spiked in.

This clonotype has ten or more counts. The chain combines TRBV12-3 or TRBV12-4 with TRBJ1-5; D ambiguous. The length of the CDR3 is 15 residues. The V gene lost 5 bases and the J gene lost 5 bases, with 16 bases spanning the gap. The CDR3 coding sequence is TGTGCCAGCAGTCCCCAGGCAGGTTGGGATCAGCCCCAGCATTTT. This codes for CASSPQAGWDQPQHF.

This clonotype has a count of ten or more. One end of the junction fails to match germline, which may point to a read error. This sequence joins TRBV7-9 and TRBJ2-1; 9 positions match TRBD2. Per germline, CDR1 SEHNR and CDR2 FQNEAQ (reference sequence). The CDR3 extends over 15 amino acids. This CDR3 reads CASSVAGASYNEQFF. The CDR3 DNA sequence: TGTGCCAGCAGCGTAGCGGGAGCGAGTTACAATGAGCAGTTCTTC.

This clonotype was seen many times. The V and J genes are TRBV13 and TRBJ2-7, with D maybe TRBD2 (6 bases). Trimming removed 1 base at V and 6 bases at J, with 10 bases between. CDR3 length equals 13 residues. Germline values: CDR1 PRHDT, CDR2 FYEKMQ (reference sequence). The chain's CDR3 is CASSLDLRGEQYF. The CDR3 DNA reads as TGTGCCAGCAGCTTAGACTTGCGGGGCGAGCAGTACTTC.